This TCR beta chain appears in the sequencing data of a study of blood T cell repertoires in COVID-19. Seattle's enrolled individuals joined amid active infection and were then monitored longitudinally. Sequencing was performed with immunoSEQ multiplex PCR; in TCRdb, only in-frame clones are kept and a portion is missing. The profile shows about 150,000 clones, around nine tenths of them singletons. This clone was counted a single time. Input material: peripheral blood. The sequence derives from a man aged 60-69 years with COVID-19, enrolled during active disease.

CDR3 bases: TGTGCCAGCAGCCGATACGACAGGAATAATGAAAAACTGTTTTTT. Translating it yields CASSRYDRNNEKLFF. This chain links TRBV5-4 with TRBJ1-4, with D possibly matching TRBD1 (6 bases). V was cut by 4 bases and J by 4 bases, with 14 bases left in between. The CDR3 loop spans 15 amino acids. Germline CDR1 is SGHNT and CDR2 is YYREEE (reference sequence).